The T cell receptor beta chain under discussion was sequenced for a study of identical twins. Unique molecular identifiers were present on the cDNA, which also gained a universal primer site by template switching. MiXCR, applied by TCRdb to the 5' RACE reads, yields one record per CDR3 protein. The sample includes under 900,000 distinct CDR3 sequences, over 15% seen only once; the top ten take under 15%. This clonotype appeared a few times. The germline V and J ends were trimmed by 4 bases and 6 bases, with 10 bases remaining between them. Looked up from germline, CDR1 is DFQATT and CDR2 is SNEGSKA (reference sequence). The CDR3 has 13 amino acids. The sample also formed part of further work on T cells expressing NK-cell markers. That source reports: Alpha-beta TCR T cells were the sole sorting target in several experiments, owing to an anti-gamma-delta TCR antibody.

The sequence derives from a young woman in good health. V gene TRBV20-1 combines with J gene TRBJ1-6, with D tentatively TRBD1 (5 bases). Sequenced sample: PBMCs. In DNA form, the CDR3 reads TGCAGTGCTATAGCAGGGACTAATTCACCCCTCCACTTT. This gives the protein CSAIAGTNSPLHF.